The 11 T cell receptor delta chains in this list originate from one sample, sequenced in a study of gamma-delta chains in newborns, infants, children (dated by TCRdb to about 2019). Sequencing was carried out with an Illumina MiSeq. TCRdb called clones afresh from the public reads with CATT; identical DNA rows were later merged. The sample records about 4,100 delta-chain clones, around 0.56% of which are singletons. Approximately 19% of the sample rests with the top ten. The sample taken for sequencing was blood. The receptor source for this set is a child who was a newborn, infant or young child, either healthy, febrile or measles-vaccinated (not recorded which).

Details on this clone: The mismatch at residue 3 between this DNA's translation and the TCRdb protein of a much larger clone likely reflects a read error; the protein shown is translated from the DNA. The chain employs TRDV2 and TRDJ3; 13 nucleotides match TRDD3. The CDR3 contains 20 residues. The germline gives CDR1 GEAIGNYY, CDR2 EKD. The DNA for the CDR3 is TGTGCCCGTGACGTACTGGGGGATACGGTGATCTCCTGGGACACCCGACAGATGTTTTTC. Protein product: CARDVLGDTVISWDTRQMFF.

This clone is medium-sized within its sample. This chain joins TRDV1 and TRDJ3, with a tentative D call TRDD3 (5 bases). The CDR3 has 20 residues. Germline V gives CDR1 TSWWSYY, CDR2 QGS. The V end was cut by 5 bases, the J end by 0 bases, with 20 bases between. The CDR3 region is CALGKGLRFAGSWDTRQMFF. The CDR3 DNA sequence: TGTGCTCTTGGGAAGGGATTACGCTTTGCGGGCTCCTGGGACACCCGACAGATGTTTTTC.

About this clone itself: The protein given by TCRdb reflects a much larger clone and differs at residue 11 from this DNA's translation, likely from a read error; the protein shown is the DNA's translation. This chain links TRDV2 with TRDJ3; 9 nucleotides match TRDD3. CDR1 is GEAIGNYY and CDR2 is EKD in the germline V gene. The CDR3 is made up of 18 amino acids. In DNA form, the CDR3 reads TGTGCCTGTGACACGTACTGGGGGAGCTCCCGGGACACCCGACAGATGTTTTTC. It specifies CACDTYWGSSRDTRQMFF.

Details on this clone: The likely explanation is a read error, given a far larger clone one base away. This sample includes further DNA sequences coding for the same CDR3. The chain couples TRDV2 to TRDJ3, with 11 bases matching TRDD3. CDR1 GEAIGNYY and CDR2 EKD come from the germline V gene. With 4 bases clipped from V and 3 bases from J, the junction kept 4 bases outside the gene matches. The CDR3 has 17 residues. The CDR3 region is CACDILGDNWDTRQMFF. In DNA form, the CDR3 reads TGTGCCTGTGATATACTGGGGGATAACTGGGACACCCGACAGATGTTTTTC.

This clone has a handful of counts. TCRdb has a much larger clone's protein, which differs at residue 9 from the translation of this DNA, likely because of a read error; what is shown is the protein translated from the DNA. V usage is TRDV1 and J usage is TRDJ3, with a possible D match to TRDD3 (5 bases). CDR1 is TSWWSYY and CDR2 is QGS in the germline V gene. Trimming shortened V by 5 bases and J by 0 bases, and 20 bases separated the two germline ends. The length of the CDR3 is 20 residues. The CDR3 loop is CALGKGLRLAGSWDTRQMFF. The DNA of the CDR3 is TGTGCTCTTGGGAAGGGATTACGCCTTGCGGGCTCCTGGGACACCCGACAGATGTTTTTC.

This clone was recorded a few times. TCRdb has a much larger clone's protein, which differs at residue 10 from the translation of this DNA, likely because of a read error; what is shown is the protein translated from the DNA. The genes are TRDV1 and TRDJ2, with D perhaps TRDD3 (6 bases). CDR1 TSWWSYY and CDR2 QGS come from the germline V gene. Trimming took off 1 base at V and 6 bases at J, with 18 bases between the two ends. The CDR3 contains 17 residues. CDR3 DNA sequence: TGTGCTCTTGGGGAACGGTGGATGGGGGGTACGCCAGCACAACTCTTCTTT. Translated: CALGERWMGGTPAQLFF.

Turning to this clone: This DNA translates differently at residue 4 from the TCRdb protein, which is that of a much larger clone; a read error is likely, and the protein shown is the DNA's own translation. The gene calls are TRDV2 and TRDJ3, with 7 bases aligning to TRDD3. The CDR3 covers 17 residues. With V trimmed by 5 bases and J by 0 bases, 6 bases remained unmatched. Germline CDR1 reads GEAIGNYY; CDR2 reads EKD. The CDR3 nucleotides read TGTGCCTGTGGCTGGGGGTCTTACTCCTGGGACACCCGACAGATGTTTTTC. This sequence encodes CACGWGSYSWDTRQMFF.

This chain connects TRDV1 to TRDJ1; either TRDD1 or TRDD2 may supply D (6 bases each). Matching the DNA to germline supplied the J gene, which TCRdb does not give. Trimming removed 2 bases from V and 5 bases from J, with 39 bases in between. The CDR3 is 23 residues long. Germline CDR1 TSWWSYY, CDR2 QGS. The CDR3 spells CALGEGAFPTKYNELDPHDKLIF. The CDR3 nucleotides are TGTGCTCTTGGGGAAGGGGCCTTCCCCACGAAATATAACGAGCTGGACCCTCATGATAAACTCATCTTT.

This clone was seen more than once but under ten times. For this DNA, TCRdb reports the protein of a much larger clone, which diverges at residue 12, most likely from a read error; the protein presented here is translated directly from the DNA. The chain's CDR3 is CACDSRGIPALAAQLFF. CDR3 DNA: TGTGCCTGTGACAGCCGGGGGATCCCAGCTTTGGCAGCACAACTCTTCTTT. The chain uses TRDV2 and TRDJ2; 7 bases are shared with TRDD3. Germline-derived CDR1 and CDR2 are GEAIGNYY and EKD. This CDR3 is built from 17 residues.

This clone came up a few times. TCRdb's listed protein matches a much larger clone and diverges from this DNA's translation at residue 10, likely through a read error; the protein shown comes from the DNA. The CDR3 sequence: CAFTGGRSWGTRQMFF. CDR3 nucleotides: TGTGCCTTTACTGGGGGCCGCTCCTGGGGCACCCGACAGATGTTTTTC. This chain connects TRDV3 to TRDJ3; 7 bases match TRDD3. CDR3 length: 16 amino acids. Per germline, CDR1 TVYSNPD and CDR2 GDNSRS (reference sequence).

Of note for this clone: At one boundary the junction diverges from the germline segment, which might be a read error. The chain couples TRDV2 to TRDJ3; 7 bases align to TRDD3. This CDR3 region has 16 residues. CDR1 GEAIGNYY and CDR2 EKD come from the germline V gene. CDR3 residues: CACDWIRSWDTRQMFF. The CDR3 bases are TGTGCCTGTGACTGGATACGCTCCTGGGACACCCGCCAGATGTTTTTC.